This is a list of T cell receptor beta chains from one sample in a study of HIV-infected patients and healthy controls. TCRdb re-called the 5' RACE reads with MiXCR, one entry per CDR3 protein. The table shows around 64,000 distinct CDR3 sequences, with roughly a sixth occurring only once. The sequenced sample was CD4+ T cells from blood. The receptors derive from a human donor in good health. Both conserved end residues are part of each CDR3. The order of the fields is V gene, J gene, clone size, D gene, CDR3 DNA, CDR3 protein. A D gene is named only where the DNA matches it firmly. Clone size is not always given. Where it is, it says once, few, many or a class for expanded clones.

>TRBV10-3|TRBJ1-1|few|NA
TGTGCCAGCACACAGGGTCTGAAAACTGAAGCTTTCTTT
CASTQGLKTEAFF
>TRBV5-4|TRBJ2-7|NA|NA
TGTGCCAGCAGCTCGCCAGCGCAGACCTACGAGCAGTACTTC
CASSSPAQTYEQYF
>TRBV7-9|TRBJ1-1|NA|NA
TGTGCCAGCAGCTTAGCGGCGAGTCGCAACACTGAAGCTTTCTTT
CASSLAASRNTEAFF
>TRBV15|TRBJ1-5|many|NA
TGTGCCACCAGCAGAGATCCCCGTAGCAATCAGCCCCAGCATTTT
CATSRDPRSNQPQHF
>TRBV5-5|TRBJ2-3|many|NA
TGTGCCAGCAGCGAAAACAGGGGAGGATACACAGATACGCAGTATTTT
CASSENRGGYTDTQYF
>TRBV27|TRBJ2-1|NA|TRBD2
TGTGCCAGCAGTTTATCCGCCTGGACTAGCGGGGGCAATGAGCAGTTCTTC
CASSLSAWTSGGNEQFF
>TRBV29-1|TRBJ2-3|many|TRBD2
TGCAGCGTAACTAGCGGCTCCCTTGAGACGCAGTATTTT
CSVTSGSLETQYF
>TRBV21-1|TRBJ2-3|NA|NA
TGTGCCAGCAGCAAAAAAAAGGGGTCAGCGGACGCCACAGATACGCAGTATTTT
CASSKKKGSADATDTQYF
>TRBV5-4|TRBJ1-1|few|NA
TGTGCCAGCAGCTTGTGGGGGAAGCAGAACACTGAAGCTTTCTTT
CASSLWGKQNTEAFF
>TRBV28|TRBJ2-3|NA|NA
TGTGCCAGCAGTTTATCCACGTCTGGTGGGAGTCTTTATTTT
CASSLSTSGGSLYF
>TRBV29-1|TRBJ1-1|many|NA
TGCAGCGTAGGGTCGGGGAACACTGAAGCTTTCTTT
CSVGSGNTEAFF
>TRBV19|TRBJ2-7|NA|TRBD2
TGTGCCAGTAGTGGAAGTAGGACTAGCGGGACCTACGAGCAGTACTTC
CASSGSRTSGTYEQYF
>TRBV19|TRBJ1-5|many|NA
TGTGCCAGTAGTATAGGATCCAGCGGTAGCAATCAGCCCCAGCATTTT
CASSIGSSGSNQPQHF
>TRBV7-9|TRBJ1-2|many|TRBD1
TGTGCCAGCAGCGCAGCTGGGACAGGGAGGGGGAACTATGGCTACACCTTC
CASSAAGTGRGNYGYTF
>TRBV10-3|TRBJ2-7|NA|TRBD1
TGTGCCATCAGTGCAAAGGACAGGGGATACTACGAGCAGTACTTC
CAISAKDRGYYEQYF
>TRBV10-3|TRBJ2-5|NA|NA
TGTGCCATCAGTGAGTCCCAAGAGACCCAGTACTTC
CAISESQETQYF
>TRBV19|TRBJ1-2|many|NA
TGTGCCAGTAGGAGAGACGAGTCTAACTATGGCTACACCTTC
CASRRDESNYGYTF
>TRBV7-9|TRBJ2-1|few|NA
TGTGCCAGCAGCACCTACAGGGAGACTAGCTGGAATGAGCAGTTCTTC
CASSTYRETSWNEQFF
>TRBV20-1|TRBJ1-1|NA|NA
TGCAGTGCCCAGATGACTCGGTCGCGGGCTGAAGCTTTCTTT
CSAQMTRSRAEAFF
>TRBV30|TRBJ1-1|few|NA
TGTGCCCGTGGTTCCTCAGAGAACACTGAAGCTTTCTTT
CARGSSENTEAFF
>TRBV28|TRBJ2-2|few|NA
TGTGCCAGCAGGCGACATAACAAGGGCGGGGAGCTGTTTTTT
CASRRHNKGGELFF
>TRBV10-3|TRBJ2-7|NA|NA
TGTGCCAGCAATGACCGAGTTCGCTCCTACGAGCAGTACTTC
CASNDRVRSYEQYF
>TRBV7-9|TRBJ1-4|few|NA
TGTGCCAGCAGCCCCTCCCTGACGGTTCGGACTAATGAAAAACTGTTTTTT
CASSPSLTVRTNEKLFF
>TRBV6-2/TRBV6-3|TRBJ1-1|NA|TRBD1
TGTGCCAGCACTAGACAGGGACAAGCTTTCTTT
CASTRQGQAFF
>TRBV5-1|TRBJ2-2|NA|TRBD1
TGCGCCAGCAGCCGGCCCCAGGGGGCAGACACCGGGGAGCTGTTTTTT
CASSRPQGADTGELFF
>TRBV7-3|TRBJ2-3|many|NA
TGTGCCAGCAGCCTCACCGGGACGCACGGAGATACGCAGTATTTT
CASSLTGTHGDTQYF
>TRBV28|TRBJ2-7|NA|TRBD1
TGTGCCAGCAGCGACAGGGTGCACGAGCAGTACTTC
CASSDRVHEQYF
>TRBV7-9|TRBJ2-1|few|TRBD2
TGTGCCAGCAGCTTAGCTATAGCGGGACCCAATGAGCAGTTCTTC
CASSLAIAGPNEQFF
>TRBV27|TRBJ2-5|NA|NA
TGTGCCAGCAGTTTAGTGGGGGAAGAGACCCAGTACTTC
CASSLVGEETQYF
>TRBV5-5|TRBJ2-3|once|TRBD2
TGTGCCAGCAGCTTGGCCGGGGGGACCATAGATACGCAGTATTTT
CASSLAGGTIDTQYF
>TRBV5-1|TRBJ2-1|NA|NA
TGCGCCAGCAGCCCCCCGAGGGTTTGGGACAATGAGCAGTTCTTC
CASSPPRVWDNEQFF
>TRBV6-5|TRBJ1-4|many|TRBD1
TGTGCCAGCAGTTATCAACAGGGGGTAAATGAAAAACTGTTTTTT
CASSYQQGVNEKLFF
>TRBV20-1|TRBJ2-1|few|NA
TGCAGTGCTATCGTCCTGACAGGCACCCATGAGCAGTTCTTC
CSAIVLTGTHEQFF
>TRBV7-9|TRBJ2-3|few|TRBD2
TGTGCCAGCAGCTTAAATGGCGGGAGGGCCGGAGATACGCAGTATTTT
CASSLNGGRAGDTQYF
>TRBV5-1|TRBJ1-1|few|NA
TGCGCCAGCAGCTTGGTTCAGGGAGGGCGGCAGAACACTGAAGCTTTCTTT
CASSLVQGGRQNTEAFF
>TRBV6-8|TRBJ1-5|many|NA
TGCCCCAGCAAGCCGCCGGTAACAAGCCTTGGAAGTATGGCTCAGCCCCAGCATTTT
CPSKPPVTSLGSMAQPQHF
>TRBV9|TRBJ1-1|NA|NA
TGTGCCAGCAGCGTAGAGATGTTGGAGGGTAGGACTGAAGCTTTCTTT
CASSVEMLEGRTEAFF
>TRBV29-1|TRBJ1-3|few|TRBD1
TGCAGCGTCGAGACAGGGGTGGCTGGAAACACCATATATTTT
CSVETGVAGNTIYF
>TRBV11-2|TRBJ2-5|few|TRBD2
TGTGCCAGCAGCAAAGGGACTAGCGGGACCCACCAAGAGACCCAGTACTTC
CASSKGTSGTHQETQYF
>TRBV20-1|TRBJ1-1|many|NA
TGCAGTGCCCCTCCCGGGACGGATGAAGCTTTCTTT
CSAPPGTDEAFF
>TRBV5-1|TRBJ1-1|few|NA
TGCGCCAGTGAACAGGGAACCATGAACACTGAAGCTTTCTTT
CASEQGTMNTEAFF
>TRBV24-1|TRBJ2-1|NA|NA
TGTGCCACCAGTGAGCGGGACTTTTTGAGCTCCTACAATGAGCAGTTCTTC
CATSERDFLSSYNEQFF
>TRBV19|TRBJ1-4|once|NA
TGTGCCAGTAGTACTCTAAGACAAACAACTAATGAAAAACTGTTTTTT
CASSTLRQTTNEKLFF
>TRBV14|TRBJ2-1|many|NA
TGTGCCAGCAGCCGACAGGTCGGTACGCCGTACAATGAGCAGTTCTTC
CASSRQVGTPYNEQFF
>TRBV29-1|TRBJ1-2|many|TRBD1
TGCAGCGTACGGACAGGATCTGACTACACCTTC
CSVRTGSDYTF
>TRBV27|TRBJ1-5|NA|NA
TGTGCCAGCAGTCCGAGGACGGGCAAGGCCGATCAGCCCCAGCATTTT
CASSPRTGKADQPQHF
>TRBV7-2|TRBJ2-1|NA|TRBD2
TGTGCCAGCAGCTTCGGGAGTCTAGCGGGGGGGGACAATGAGCAGTTCTTC
CASSFGSLAGGDNEQFF